A single sample is the source of the 8 T cell receptor beta chains below, sequenced in a study of immune heterogeneity within non-small cell lung tumors. Multiplex PCR employing 32 V and 13 J primers generated amplicons of the TCR beta CDR3. TCRdb ran MiXCR on the multiplex PCR reads and lists one entry per CDR3 protein. The sample lists 20,000 to 25,000 distinct CDR3 sequences, around 30% seen once, with 4% to 5.5% in the top ten. Template material for each sample was about 560 ng of bulk tumor genomic DNA. Biopsy collection occurred during surgery, with several far-apart biopsies per primary tumor. The study cohort was described as untreated, and its members had newly diagnosed non-small cell lung cancer. They went on to have curative surgery. Sequencing was performed on lung tumor tissue. The receptors shown here come from a man aged 40-49 years with non-small cell lung cancer.

At least ten counts were recorded for this clonotype. The V and J genes are TRBV24-1 and TRBJ1-5; maybe TRBD1 (6 bases). CDR1 and CDR2 from the germline V gene are KGHDR and SFDVKD. The CDR3 runs to 15 residues. V was cut by 3 bases and J by 5 bases, with 13 bases left in between. DNA of the CDR3: TGTGCCACCAGTGATAATACAGGGCCTTATCAGCCCCAGCATTTT. This sequence encodes CATSDNTGPYQPQHF.

On this clonotype itself: A much larger clone lies a single base off, so this may be a read error. This CDR3 fails to terminate in the conserved phenylalanine or tryptophan, so it likely reflects a read error. The chain carries TRBV20-1 and TRBJ2-3, with D possibly matching TRBD2 (6 bases). The germline V and J ends were trimmed by 2 bases and 6 bases, with 12 bases remaining between them. CDR3 length: 13 residues. Per the germline V gene, CDR1 is DFQATT and CDR2 is SNEGSKA (reference sequence). CDR3 amino acids: CSARRLGGDTQYS. The CDR3 nucleotides read TGCAGTGCTAGACGGCTGGGAGGCGATACGCAGTATTCT.

In the case of this clonotype: A much larger clone lies a single base off, so this may be a read error. CDR3 residues: CASSLRRVADTQYF. CDR3 bases: TGTGCCAGCAGTTTAAGACGGGTGGCAGATACGCAGTATTTT. This rearrangement joins TRBV27 to TRBJ2-3; D not resolved. CDR1 and CDR2 (germline): MNHEY, SMNVEV (reference sequence). V lost 2 bases to trimming and J lost 4 bases, with 10 bases between them. CDR3 length equals 14 residues.

The chain couples TRBV4-3 to TRBJ1-4; no reliable D call. Between the trimmed V and J ends, which lost 0 bases and 3 bases, there was a span of 11 bases. Looked up from germline, CDR1 is LGHNA and CDR2 is YSLEER. The CDR3 is made up of 16 amino acids. CDR3 loop: CASSQDLGNSNEKLFF. CDR3 DNA: TGCGCCAGCAGCCAAGATTTAGGGAATTCTAATGAAAAACTGTTTTTT.

The CDR3 nucleotides are TGTGCCAGCAGTGAGACGGACTGGGAGCGTGGCTACACCTTC. It codes for CASSETDWERGYTF. The chain recombines TRBV2 with TRBJ1-2; D gene ambiguous. The ends were cut back, 3 bases at V and 7 bases at J, with 15 bases in the middle. Germline loops: CDR1 SNHLY, CDR2 FYNNEI. The CDR3 is made up of 14 amino acids. Full variable domain (rest looked up from reference TRBV2 and TRBJ1-2): EPEVTQTPSHQVTQMGQEVILRCVPISNHLYFYWYRQILGQKVEFLVSFYNNEISEKSEIFDDQFSVERPDGSNFTLKIRSTKLEDSAMYFCASSETDWERGYTFGSGTRLTVV.

This clonotype has just a few counts. The chain carries TRBV15 and TRBJ1-2; 8 bases match TRBD1. V gave up 3 bases and J gave up 3 bases; unmatched junction bases: 12. The CDR3 covers 17 residues. The germline gives CDR1 LNHNV, CDR2 YYDKDF (reference sequence). CDR3 residues: CATSSPGQGSIDYGYTF. For the CDR3, the DNA is TGTGCCACCAGCAGCCCAGGACAGGGTTCGATAGACTATGGCTACACCTTC.

J is TRBJ1-6 and V is TRBV5-1; tentatively, D is TRBD1 (5 bases). Trimming took 2 bases from V and 6 from J, leaving 9 bases between them. This CDR3 has 14 amino acids. Germline V gene sequence: CDR1 SGHRS, CDR2 YFSETQ. The CDR3 is CASSFGQTNSPLHF. CDR3 in DNA: TGCGCCAGCAGCTTCGGACAAACTAATTCACCCCTCCACTTT.

Details on this clonotype: One junction end does not reproduce the germline sequence, and a read error may be involved. The CDR3 sequence is CASSLGGGGNKPQHF. CDR3 DNA sequence: TGTGCCAGCAGTTTAGGGGGCGGTGGCAATAAGCCCCAGCATTTT. This chain uses TRBV12-3 or TRBV12-4 with TRBJ1-5; weak D call: TRBD1 (5 bases). The CDR3 has 15 residues.